These 4 T cell receptor beta chains originate from one sample sequenced in a study of post-analysis software for immune sequencing data. Study results and caveats: Relative to controls, patients had about five TRBV segments at higher frequency, with TRBV5-6, TRBV5-1 and TRBV20-1 among these.

Their target antigens are unknown. The TCR beta cDNA libraries contained unique molecular identifiers. TCRdb itself ran the PCR reads through MiXCR, one entry per CDR3 protein. This sample has 650,000 to 850,000 distinct CDR3 sequences, with 53% found just once. The material sequenced was blood. The source is a girl aged 10 to 17 with multiple sclerosis.

This clonotype was detected a few times. The CDR3 DNA sequence: TGCAGCGTCTACCTAGCGGACGCCTACAATGAGCAGTTCTTC. As protein: CSVYLADAYNEQFF. This chain connects TRBV29-1 to TRBJ2-1; 7 bases are shared with TRBD2. CDR1 and CDR2 (germline): SQVTM, ANQGSEA. Trimming took 6 bases from V and 2 from J; bases not matched to a gene: 7. The CDR3 consists of 14 residues.

The rearrangement uses TRBV5-1 and TRBJ2-7; the match to TRBD2 covers 8 bases. Germline loops: CDR1 SGHRS, CDR2 YFSETQ. This CDR3 is 16 amino acids long. V was pared by 0 bases and J by 0 bases, with 5 bases of the junction left unmatched. Written as DNA, the CDR3 is TGCGCCAGCAGCTTGGCCACAGCGGGAGACTCCTACGAGCAGTACTTC. Residues: CASSLATAGDSYEQYF.

The rearrangement links TRBV20-1 to TRBJ2-2, with D possibly TRBD2 on 6 matching bases. Trimming took 0 bases from V and 4 from J, leaving 12 bases between them. The length of the CDR3 is 15 residues. Germline-derived CDR1 and CDR2 are DFQATT and SNEGSKA (reference sequence). CDR3: CSARDQTSPTGELFF. In nucleotides, the CDR3 is TGCAGTGCTAGAGATCAGACTAGTCCCACCGGGGAGCTGTTTTTT.

The chain joins TRBV20-1 to TRBJ2-1; TRBD2 aligns across 11 bases. The germline gives CDR1 DFQATT, CDR2 SNEGSKA (reference sequence). Trimming cost V 1 base and J 13 bases; bases outside gene matches: 6. CDR3 length: 13 residues. CDR3 in DNA: TGCAGTGCTAGAGGGCTAGCGGGAGGAAAACAGTTCTTC. Translation gives CSARGLAGGKQFF.